These 15 T cell receptor beta chains originate from one sample sequenced in a study of blood T cells in healthy people across ages. A second PCR, run for about 7 to 11 cycles, used a sample-barcoded 5' primer plus a J-beta primer mix. TCRdb re-analysed the 5' RACE reads in MiXCR, keeping a single row per CDR3 protein. This sample has 550,000 to 650,000 distinct CDR3 sequences, with about 28% found just once. The specimen sequenced was blood. These receptors were taken from a woman over 75 in good health.

This chain connects TRBV10-2 to TRBJ1-5; TRBD1 agrees at 8 bases. This CDR3 is 11 amino acids long. Germline-derived CDR1 and CDR2 are WSHSY and SAAADI. Germline trimming cut 9 bases from V and 11 bases from J; bases unmatched to any gene: 6. Here the CDR3 DNA reads TGCGCCAGTAGACAGGGGAAAGCCCAGCATTTT. Protein sequence: CASRQGKAQHF.

J is TRBJ2-5 and V is TRBV2; D possibly corresponds to TRBD2 (6 bases). Trimming pared 5 bases from V and 0 bases from J, leaving 13 bases between. The CDR3 totals 15 residues. CDR1 SNHLY and CDR2 FYNNEI come from the germline V gene. CDR3 amino acids: CASSQPGGYQETQYF. CDR3 bases: TGTGCCAGCAGTCAACCCGGGGGTTACCAAGAGACCCAGTACTTC.

This clonotype appeared many times. The chain is built from TRBV3-1 and TRBJ2-1; TRBD1 aligns across 10 bases. Germline assignment: CDR1 LGHDT and CDR2 YNNKEL (reference sequence). The V gene end was trimmed by 5 bases and the J gene end by 1 base; junction bases not matched to a gene: 11. This CDR3 contains 18 residues. The CDR3 here is CASSSARTGQGSYNEQFF. DNA for the CDR3: TGTGCCAGCAGCAGCGCTCGAACGGGACAGGGGTCCTACAATGAGCAGTTCTTC.

This clonotype was counted many times. This chain uses TRBV4-1 with TRBJ2-7; 7 bases agree with TRBD2. This CDR3 has 14 residues. The V gene end was trimmed by 0 bases and the J gene end by 6 bases; junction bases not matched to a gene: 5. Germline V CDR1 and CDR2: MGHRA, YSYEKL. CDR3 sequence: CASSQERERGEQYF. The CDR3 nucleotides read TGCGCCAGCAGCCAAGAGCGGGAGCGGGGCGAGCAGTACTTC.

The chain carries TRBV28 and TRBJ1-5; D is unresolved. The CDR3 has 15 amino acids. V lost 3 bases, J lost 4 bases, and 13 bases lay in between. Germline CDR1 reads MDHEN; CDR2 reads SYDVKM. As DNA, the CDR3 is TGTGCCAGCAGTTTTCCCGGGAGCGGTAATCAGCCCCAGCATTTT. Residues: CASSFPGSGNQPQHF.

This clonotype was found once. The chain carries TRBV20-1 and TRBJ2-1, with 7 positions matching TRBD1. Germline V CDR1 and CDR2: DFQATT, SNEGSKA (reference sequence). Trimming cost V 5 bases and J 6 bases; bases outside gene matches: 16. There are 16 residues in the CDR3. This chain's CDR3 is CSASNSGQSAGNEQFF. The CDR3 DNA is TGCAGTGCTTCAAACTCGGGACAGTCTGCGGGCAATGAGCAGTTCTTC.

This clonotype was seen at least ten times. The chain employs TRBV4-2 and TRBJ1-4; D is perhaps TRBD1 (6 bases). The germline V gene encodes CDR1 LGHNA and CDR2 YNFKEQ. The CDR3 contains 18 residues. The V gene lost 0 bases and the J gene lost 7 bases, with 21 bases spanning the gap. The CDR3: CASSQDSLAGVVGEKLFF. The CDR3 DNA reads TGTGCCAGCAGCCAAGATTCTTTAGCAGGGGTAGTTGGTGAAAAACTGTTTTTT.

This clonotype appeared a few times. A read error is possible here, since a much larger clone lies one base away. The V gene is TRBV5-1, the J gene TRBJ2-4; 9 nucleotides align to TRBD2. The trim removed 7 bases at V and 13 bases at J, leaving 12 bases unmatched. The CDR3 length is 13 residues. Germline values: CDR1 SGHRS, CDR2 YFSETQ. For the CDR3, the DNA is TGCGCCAGCTACAGCGGGGGGTCCGATGAGCAGTACTTC. Protein sequence: CASYSGGSDEQYF.

The chain carries TRBV6-5 and TRBJ1-3; tentatively, D is TRBD1 (5 bases). CDR1 MNHEY and CDR2 SVGAGI come from the germline V gene. The V and J ends lost 10 bases and 0 bases respectively, with 10 bases between them. The length of the CDR3 is 13 residues. CDR3 in amino acids: CATQTDSGNTIYF. In DNA, the CDR3 is TGTGCCACTCAGACAGACTCTGGAAACACCATATATTTT.

A few counts support this clonotype. The DNA for the CDR3 is TGTGCCAGCAGCCCCCGACAGGCAAACAATGAGCAGTACTTC. It encodes CASSPRQANNEQYF. The chain links TRBV9 to TRBJ2-1; D perhaps matches TRBD1 (6 bases). The last part of the DNA fits TRBJ2-7 better; the J call may be wrong. The CDR3 loop spans 14 amino acids. Germline assignment: CDR1 SGDLS and CDR2 YYNGEE.

This clonotype was seen ten or more times. The gene calls are TRBV6-5 and TRBJ1-5; no definite D call. The CDR3 has 14 amino acids. Germline CDR1 and CDR2: MNHEY and SVGAGI. The V end was cut by 7 bases, the J end by 5 bases, with 15 bases between. The CDR3 protein is CASTRSPSDQPQHF. CDR3 DNA: TGTGCCAGCACGCGGTCACCGTCTGATCAGCCCCAGCATTTT.

Concerning this clonotype: Given a much more abundant clone one base away, this may be a read error. This chain links TRBV6-4 with TRBJ2-1; 11 nucleotides match TRBD2. Germline-derived CDR1 and CDR2 are MRHNA and SNTAGT. With V trimmed by 5 bases and J by 3 bases, 3 bases remained unmatched. The CDR3 totals 15 residues. The CDR3 coding sequence is TGTGCCAGCAGTACACTAGCGGGGGACTACAATGAGCAGTTCTTC. Translated, it gives CASSTLAGDYNEQFF.

This clonotype was seen at least ten times. The chain joins TRBV5-6 to TRBJ2-7; D ambiguous. Germline assignment: CDR1 SGHDT and CDR2 YYEEEE. The CDR3 consists of 14 residues. Trimming took 3 bases from V and 3 from J, leaving 13 bases between them. The CDR3 region has the DNA TGTGCCAGCAGCTACGACCCGGGTGGCTACGAGCAGTACTTC. Its protein is CASSYDPGGYEQYF.

This clonotype was detected ten times or more. V usage is TRBV10-3 and J usage is TRBJ2-1; 12 nucleotides line up with TRBD2. The CDR3 is made up of 13 amino acids. Germline-derived CDR1 and CDR2 are ENHRY and SYGVKD. The junction had 2 bases not matched to a gene; V was cut back by 6 bases and J by 8 bases. This CDR3 reads CAIRTSGGDEQFF. CDR3 nucleotide sequence: TGTGCCATCAGGACTAGCGGGGGAGATGAGCAGTTCTTC.

Details on this clonotype: Just one base apart from a much larger clone, this may be a read error. The rearrangement joins TRBV4-3 to TRBJ1-2; D perhaps matches TRBD1 (5 bases). The V gene lost 1 base and the J gene lost 4 bases, with 10 bases spanning the gap. The CDR3 loop spans 14 amino acids. Germline loops: CDR1 LGHNA, CDR2 YSLEER. CDR3 amino acids: CASSQGWGSYGYTF. The CDR3 DNA is TGCGCCAGCAGCCAAGGCTGGGGGAGCTATGGCTACACCTTC.